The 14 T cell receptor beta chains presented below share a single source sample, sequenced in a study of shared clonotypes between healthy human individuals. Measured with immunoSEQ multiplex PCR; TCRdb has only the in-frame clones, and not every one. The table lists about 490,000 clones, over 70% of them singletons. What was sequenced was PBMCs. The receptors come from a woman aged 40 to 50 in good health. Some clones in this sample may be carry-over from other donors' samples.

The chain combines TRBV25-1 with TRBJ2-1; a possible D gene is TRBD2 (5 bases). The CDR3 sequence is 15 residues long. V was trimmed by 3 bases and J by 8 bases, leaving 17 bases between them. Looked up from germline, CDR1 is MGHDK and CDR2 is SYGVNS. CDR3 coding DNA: TGTGCCAGCAGTGACCCCGGTCGGGGTGGCGATGAGCAGTTCTTC. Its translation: CASSDPGRGGDEQFF.

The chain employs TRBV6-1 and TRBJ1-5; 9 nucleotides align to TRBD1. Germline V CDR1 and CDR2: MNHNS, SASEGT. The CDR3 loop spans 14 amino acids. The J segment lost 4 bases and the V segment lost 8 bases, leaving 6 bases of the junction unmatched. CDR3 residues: CASGTGRLNQPQHF. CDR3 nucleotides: TGTGCCAGCGGGACAGGGAGGTTGAATCAGCCCCAGCATTTT.

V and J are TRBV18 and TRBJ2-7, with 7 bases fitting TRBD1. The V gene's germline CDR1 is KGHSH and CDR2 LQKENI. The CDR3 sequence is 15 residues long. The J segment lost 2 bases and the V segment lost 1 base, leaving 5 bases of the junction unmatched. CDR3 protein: CASSPQGGTPYEQYF. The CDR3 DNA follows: TGTGCCAGCTCACCACAAGGGGGCACACCCTACGAGCAGTACTTC.

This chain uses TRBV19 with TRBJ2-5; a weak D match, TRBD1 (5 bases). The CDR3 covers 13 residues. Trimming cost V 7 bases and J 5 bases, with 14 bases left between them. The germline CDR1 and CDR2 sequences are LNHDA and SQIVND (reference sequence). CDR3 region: CASMKLSGETQYF. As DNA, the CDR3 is TGTGCCAGTATGAAGCTGTCAGGGGAGACCCAGTACTTC.

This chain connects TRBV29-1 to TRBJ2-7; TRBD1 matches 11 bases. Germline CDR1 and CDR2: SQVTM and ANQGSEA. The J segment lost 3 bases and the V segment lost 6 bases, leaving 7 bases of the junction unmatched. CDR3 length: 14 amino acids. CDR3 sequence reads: CSVPTGTGGYEQYF. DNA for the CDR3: TGCAGCGTCCCAACCGGGACAGGGGGCTACGAGCAGTACTTC.

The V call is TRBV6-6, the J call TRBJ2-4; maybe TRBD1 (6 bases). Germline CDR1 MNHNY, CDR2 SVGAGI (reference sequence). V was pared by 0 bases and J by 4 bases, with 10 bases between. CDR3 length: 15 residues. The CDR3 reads CASSYSFGQKNIQYF. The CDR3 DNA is TGTGCCAGCAGTTACTCGTTCGGACAGAAAAACATTCAGTACTTC.

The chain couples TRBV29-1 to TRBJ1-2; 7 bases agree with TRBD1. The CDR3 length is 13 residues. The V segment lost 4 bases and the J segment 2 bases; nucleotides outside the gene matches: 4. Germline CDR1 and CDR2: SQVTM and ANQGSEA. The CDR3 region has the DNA TGCAGCGTTGCGGCAGGGGGAAACTATGGCTACACCTTC. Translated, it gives CSVAAGGNYGYTF.

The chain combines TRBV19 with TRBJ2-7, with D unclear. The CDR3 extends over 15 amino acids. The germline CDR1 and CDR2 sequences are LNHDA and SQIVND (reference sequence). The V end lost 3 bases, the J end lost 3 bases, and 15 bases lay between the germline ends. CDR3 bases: TGTGCCAGTAGTATCTTGGCAGAGCCATTCTACGAGCAGTACTTC. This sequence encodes CASSILAEPFYEQYF.

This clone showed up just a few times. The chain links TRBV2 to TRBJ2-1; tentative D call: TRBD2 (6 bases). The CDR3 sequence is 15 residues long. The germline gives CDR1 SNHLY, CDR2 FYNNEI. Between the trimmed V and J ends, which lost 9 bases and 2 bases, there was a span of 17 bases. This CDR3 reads CASSQYASAYNEQFF. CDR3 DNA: TGTGCCAGTAGCCAATATGCTAGCGCCTACAATGAGCAGTTCTTC.

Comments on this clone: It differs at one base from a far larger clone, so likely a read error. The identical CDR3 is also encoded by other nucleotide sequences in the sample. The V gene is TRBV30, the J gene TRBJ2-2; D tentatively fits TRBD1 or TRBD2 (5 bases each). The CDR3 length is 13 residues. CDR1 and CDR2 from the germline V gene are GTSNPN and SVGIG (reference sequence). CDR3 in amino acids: CAWRAGHTGELFF. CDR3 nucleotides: TGTGCCTGGAGGGCAGGGCACACCGGGGAGCTGTTTTTC.

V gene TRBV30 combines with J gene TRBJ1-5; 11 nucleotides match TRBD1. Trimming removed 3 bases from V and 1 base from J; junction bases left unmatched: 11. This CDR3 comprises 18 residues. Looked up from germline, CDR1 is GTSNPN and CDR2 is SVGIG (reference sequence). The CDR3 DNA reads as TGTGCCTGGAGCCCCGGGACAGGGGGAACGGGGAGCAATCAGCCCCAGCATTTT. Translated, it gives CAWSPGTGGTGSNQPQHF.

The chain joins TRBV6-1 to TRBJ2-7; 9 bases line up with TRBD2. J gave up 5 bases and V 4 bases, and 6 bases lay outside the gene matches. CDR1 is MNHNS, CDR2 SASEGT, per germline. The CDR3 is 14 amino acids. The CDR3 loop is CASSVQREEDEQYF. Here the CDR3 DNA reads TGTGCCAGCAGTGTTCAGCGGGAGGAGGACGAGCAGTACTTC.

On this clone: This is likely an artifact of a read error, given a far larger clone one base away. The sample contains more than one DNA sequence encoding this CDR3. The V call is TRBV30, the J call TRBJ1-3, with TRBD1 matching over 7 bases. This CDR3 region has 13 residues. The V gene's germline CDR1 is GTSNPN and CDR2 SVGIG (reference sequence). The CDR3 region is CALDRASGNTIYF. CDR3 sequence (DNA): TGTGCATTAGACAGGGCCTCTGGAAACACCATATATTTT.

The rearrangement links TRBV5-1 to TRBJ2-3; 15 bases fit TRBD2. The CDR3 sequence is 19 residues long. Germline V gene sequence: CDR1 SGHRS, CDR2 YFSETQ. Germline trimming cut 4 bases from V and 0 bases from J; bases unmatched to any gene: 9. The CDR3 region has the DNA TGCGCCAGCAGCGTGGGACTAGCGGGAGGTCCGGGGAGCACAGATACGCAGTATTTT. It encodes CASSVGLAGGPGSTDTQYF.